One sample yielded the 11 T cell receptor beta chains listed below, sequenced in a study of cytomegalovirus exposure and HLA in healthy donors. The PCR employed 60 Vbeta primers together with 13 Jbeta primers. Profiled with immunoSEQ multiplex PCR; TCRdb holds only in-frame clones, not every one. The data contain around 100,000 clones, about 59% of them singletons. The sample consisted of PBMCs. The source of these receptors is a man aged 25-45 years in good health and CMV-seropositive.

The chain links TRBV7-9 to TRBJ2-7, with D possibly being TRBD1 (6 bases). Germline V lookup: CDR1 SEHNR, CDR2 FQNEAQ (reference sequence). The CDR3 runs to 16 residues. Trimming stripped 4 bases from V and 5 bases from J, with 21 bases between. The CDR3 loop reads CASSSTSLTGPHEQYF. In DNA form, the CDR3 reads TGTGCCAGCAGCTCAACCTCCCTGACAGGCCCCCACGAGCAGTACTTC. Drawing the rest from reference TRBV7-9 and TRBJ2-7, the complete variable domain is DTGVSQNPRHKITKRGQNVTFRCDPISEHNRLYWYRQTLGQGPEFLTYFQNEAQLEKSRLLSDRFSAERPKGSFSTLEIQRTEQGDSAMYLCASSSTSLTGPHEQYFGPGTRLTVT.

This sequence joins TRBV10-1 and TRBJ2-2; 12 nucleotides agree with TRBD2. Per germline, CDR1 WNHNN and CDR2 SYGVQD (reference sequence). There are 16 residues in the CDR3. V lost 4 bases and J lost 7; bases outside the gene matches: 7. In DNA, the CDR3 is TGCGCCAGCAGTGTCACTAGCGGGGGGATCAACGGGGAGCTGTTTTTT. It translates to CASSVTSGGINGELFF.

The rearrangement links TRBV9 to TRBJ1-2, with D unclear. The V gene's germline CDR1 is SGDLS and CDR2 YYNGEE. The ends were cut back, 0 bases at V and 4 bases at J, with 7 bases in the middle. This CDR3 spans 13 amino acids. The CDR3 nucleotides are TGTGCCAGCAGCGTAGGTCCCAGCTATGGCTACACCTTC. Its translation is CASSVGPSYGYTF.

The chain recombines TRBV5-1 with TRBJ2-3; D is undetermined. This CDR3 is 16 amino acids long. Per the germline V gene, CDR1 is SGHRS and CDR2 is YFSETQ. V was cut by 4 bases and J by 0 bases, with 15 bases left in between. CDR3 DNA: TGCGCCAGCAGCCTTGGCAGTGGTGCTAGCACAGATACGCAGTATTTT. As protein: CASSLGSGASTDTQYF.

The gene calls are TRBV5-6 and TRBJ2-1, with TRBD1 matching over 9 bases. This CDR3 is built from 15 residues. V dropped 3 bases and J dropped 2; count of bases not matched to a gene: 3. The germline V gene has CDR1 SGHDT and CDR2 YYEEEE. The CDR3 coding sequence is TGTGCCAGCAGCTCCCGGGACAGGGCCTACAATGAGCAGTTCTTC. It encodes CASSSRDRAYNEQFF.

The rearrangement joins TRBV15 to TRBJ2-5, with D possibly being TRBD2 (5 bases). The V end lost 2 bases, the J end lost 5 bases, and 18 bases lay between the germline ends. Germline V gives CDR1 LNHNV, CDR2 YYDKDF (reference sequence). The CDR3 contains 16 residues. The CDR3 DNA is TGTGCCACCAGCAGACAGAGCGGAGGCAGGTCGGAGACCCAGTACTTC. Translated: CATSRQSGGRSETQYF.

In nucleotides, the CDR3 is TGTGCCAGCAGCTTAGGTTGGGTTGTGGCAGGGGGGAACACTGAAGCTTTCTTT. Residues: CASSLGWVVAGGNTEAFF. The chain employs TRBV7-9 and TRBJ1-1, with 7 bases fitting TRBD1. The CDR3 has 18 amino acids. CDR1 and CDR2 from the germline V gene are SEHNR and FQNEAQ (reference sequence). V shed 1 base and J 1 base; nucleotides not matched to a gene: 12. Drawing the rest from reference TRBV7-9 and TRBJ1-1, the complete variable domain is DTGVSQNPRHKITKRGQNVTFRCDPISEHNRLYWYRQTLGQGPEFLTYFQNEAQLEKSRLLSDRFSAERPKGSFSTLEIQRTEQGDSAMYLCASSLGWVVAGGNTEAFFGQGTRLTVV.

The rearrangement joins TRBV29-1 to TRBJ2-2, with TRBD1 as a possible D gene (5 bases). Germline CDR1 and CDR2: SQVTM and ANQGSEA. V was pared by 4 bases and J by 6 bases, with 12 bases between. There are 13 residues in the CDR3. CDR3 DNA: TGCAGCGTTGCCAGGGTCTGGGCCGGGGAGCTGTTTTTT. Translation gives CSVARVWAGELFF.

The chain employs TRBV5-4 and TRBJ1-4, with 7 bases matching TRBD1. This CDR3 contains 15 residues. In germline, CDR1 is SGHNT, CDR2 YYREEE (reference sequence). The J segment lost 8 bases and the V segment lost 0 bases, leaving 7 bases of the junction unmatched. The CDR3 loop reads CASSLDRGESEKLFF. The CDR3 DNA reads TGTGCCAGCAGCTTGGACAGGGGAGAGTCAGAAAAACTGTTTTTT.

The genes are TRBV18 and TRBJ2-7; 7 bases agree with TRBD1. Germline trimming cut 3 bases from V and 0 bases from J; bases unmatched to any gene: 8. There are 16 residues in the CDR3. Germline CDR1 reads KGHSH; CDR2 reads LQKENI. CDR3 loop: CASSPTGYTSSYEQYF. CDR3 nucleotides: TGTGCCAGCTCACCGACAGGGTATACTAGCTCCTACGAGCAGTACTTC. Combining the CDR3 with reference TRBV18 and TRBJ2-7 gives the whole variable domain NAGVMQNPRHLVRRRGQEARLRCSPMKGHSHVYWYRQLPEEGLKFMVYLQKENIIDESGMPKERFSAEFPKEGPSILRIQQVVRGDSAAYFCASSPTGYTSSYEQYFGPGTRLTVT.

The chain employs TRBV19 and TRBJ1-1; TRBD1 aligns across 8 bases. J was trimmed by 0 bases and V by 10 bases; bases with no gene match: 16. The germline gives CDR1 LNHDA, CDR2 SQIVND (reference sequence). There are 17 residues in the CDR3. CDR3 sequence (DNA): TGTGCCACCTCCCAAAACGACAGGGGAAGGGTGAACACTGAAGCTTTCTTT. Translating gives CATSQNDRGRVNTEAFF.